This T cell receptor (beta chain) was documented in a study of beta chain features in type 1 diabetes. Study details: In all, around 110,000,000 sorted cells from all samples were analyzed. Study-level points and caveats: Moderate but significant shortening of TCRB CDR3s was recorded in all four CD4+ subsets from Type 1 diabetes patients.

Worth noting for this clone: Antigen: not known.

The ends were cut back, 5 bases at V and 3 bases at J, with 15 bases in the middle. CDR3 length: 14 amino acids. Germline CDR1 is SGHNT and CDR2 is YYREEE (reference sequence). Expressed TCRB transcripts were sequenced, since all the RNA that had been isolated was reverse transcribed. TCRdb's copy holds only in-frame clones and misses some; the assay was immunoSEQ multiplex PCR. The sample has a few hundred thousand clones; approximately 13% are singletons. Material for sequencing was naive CD4+ T cells from blood. This sequence joins TRBV5-4 and TRBJ2-7; D may be TRBD2 (5 bases). This receptor was obtained from a woman aged 18-29 years with type 1 diabetes. DNA of the CDR3: TGTGCCAGCAGTCAACGACCCGGAGGCTACGAGCAGTACGTC. This codes for CASSQRPGGYEQYV.